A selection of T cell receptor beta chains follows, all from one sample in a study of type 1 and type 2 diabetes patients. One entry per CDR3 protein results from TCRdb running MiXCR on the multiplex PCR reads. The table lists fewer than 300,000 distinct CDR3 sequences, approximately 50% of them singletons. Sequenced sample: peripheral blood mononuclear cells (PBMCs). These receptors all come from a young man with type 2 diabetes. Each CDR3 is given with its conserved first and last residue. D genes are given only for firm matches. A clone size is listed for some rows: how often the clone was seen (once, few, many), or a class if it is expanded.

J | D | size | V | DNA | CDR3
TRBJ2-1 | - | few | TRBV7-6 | TGTGCCAGCAGCTTAGTCTACCAGCCTGAATACAATGAGCAGTTCTTC | CASSLVYQPEYNEQFF
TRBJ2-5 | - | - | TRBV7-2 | TGTGCCAGCAGCTTAGGGCAGACCCAGTACTTC | CASSLGQTQYF
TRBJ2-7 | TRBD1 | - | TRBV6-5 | TGTGCCAGCAGTCTCACGGACAGGGTGGGAGAGCAGTACTTC | CASSLTDRVGEQYF
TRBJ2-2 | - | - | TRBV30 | TGTGCCTGGAGTAAAAAGGCGAACACCGGGGAGCTGTTTTTT | CAWSKKANTGELFF
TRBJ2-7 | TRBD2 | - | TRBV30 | TGTGCCTGGGGCGGACTAGCAGGCGAGCAGTACTTC | CAWGGLAGEQYF
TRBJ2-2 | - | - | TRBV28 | TGTGCCAGCAGTCACATTAGCTCAGGGGCCGGGGTGCTGTTTTTT | CASSHISSGAGVLFF
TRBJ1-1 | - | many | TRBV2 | TGTGCCAGCAGACTGAGTATGAACACTGAAGCTTTCTTT | CASRLSMNTEAFF
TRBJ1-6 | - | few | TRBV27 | TGTGCCAGCAGCGGGGCAGGAAGTTCACCCCTCCACTTT | CASSGAGSSPLHF
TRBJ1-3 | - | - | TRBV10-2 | TGCGCCAGCAGTGAGATAGCGGACACCATATATTTT | CASSEIADTIYF
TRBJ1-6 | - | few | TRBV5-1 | TGCGCCAGCAGCTTGGCCAATAGATATTCACCCCTCCACTTT | CASSLANRYSPLHF
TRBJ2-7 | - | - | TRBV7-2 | TGTGCCAGCAGCTCGGGAGTAAACGAGCAGTACTTC | CASSSGVNEQYF
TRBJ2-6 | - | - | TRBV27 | TGTGCCAGCAGTTTAAGTGAGCAGCCCTCTGGGGCCAACGTCCTGACTTTC | CASSLSEQPSGANVLTF
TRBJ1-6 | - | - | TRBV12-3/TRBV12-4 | TGTGCCAGCACCACGGGCCAGGGGAATTCACCCCTCCACTTT | CASTTGQGNSPLHF
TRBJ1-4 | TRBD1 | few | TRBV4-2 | TGTGCCAGCAGCCAAGTCCGGGACAGATATAATGAAAAACTGTTTTTT | CASSQVRDRYNEKLFF
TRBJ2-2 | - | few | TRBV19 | TGTGCCAGTAGTATAATTCGTAACGGGGAGCTGTTTTTT | CASSIIRNGELFF
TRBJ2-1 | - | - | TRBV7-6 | TGTGCCAGCAGGCCCTTACGATTAGGGGGAGTCCCTAGCAATGAGCAGTTCTTC | CASRPLRLGGVPSNEQFF
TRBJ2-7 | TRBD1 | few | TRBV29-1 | TGCAGCGTTTCCGGGACAGGGGTGCCCTACGAGCAGTACTTC | CSVSGTGVPYEQYF
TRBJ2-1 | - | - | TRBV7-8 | TGTGCCAGCAGCTTTTTGGTAGCGGAGGAGCAGTTCTTC | CASSFLVAEEQFF
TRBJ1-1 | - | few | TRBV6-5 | TGTGCCAGCAGCCCCGGCCTACTGAACACTGAAGCTTTCTTT | CASSPGLLNTEAFF
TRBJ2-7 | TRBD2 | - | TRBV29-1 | TGCAGCGGGAAGGGTCTAGCGGGAGTAGGCGACGAGCAGTACTTC | CSGKGLAGVGDEQYF
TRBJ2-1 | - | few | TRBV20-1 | TGCAGTGCTAGCGTCCAGGGACCTAATGAGCAGTTCTTC | CSASVQGPNEQFF
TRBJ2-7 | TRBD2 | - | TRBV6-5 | TGTGCCAGCGGGAGGGCAGGTAACTACGAGCAGTACTTC | CASGRAGNYEQYF
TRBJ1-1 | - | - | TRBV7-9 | TGTGCCAGCATCGGGTTGCATACCAACCTCAACACTGAAGCTTTCTTT | CASIGLHTNLNTEAFF
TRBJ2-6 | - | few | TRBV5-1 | TGCGCCAGCAGCTACAGTGGACCTAGCTCTGGGGCCAACGTCCTGACTTTC | CASSYSGPSSGANVLTF
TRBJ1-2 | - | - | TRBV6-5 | TGCGCCAGCAGTTACAGGGATGGCTACACCTTC | CASSYRDGYTF
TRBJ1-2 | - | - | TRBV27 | TGTGCCAGCAGTTTACGGGGGGCTAACTATGGCTACACCTTC | CASSLRGANYGYTF
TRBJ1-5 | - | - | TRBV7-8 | TGTGCCAGCAGCCCCCAGGTGAGCGGAGGTAGCAATCAGCCCCAGCATTTT | CASSPQVSGGSNQPQHF
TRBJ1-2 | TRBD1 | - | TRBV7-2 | TGTGCCAGCAGCTCTCCGGGACAGGGAAATGATGGCTACACCTTC | CASSSPGQGNDGYTF
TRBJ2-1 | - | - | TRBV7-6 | TGTGCCAGCAGCATACAGGTCTCCTACAATGAGCAGTTCTTC | CASSIQVSYNEQFF
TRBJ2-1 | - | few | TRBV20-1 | TGCAGTGCTATTAGGGAAAGAGGCTACAATGAGCAGTTCTTC | CSAIRERGYNEQFF
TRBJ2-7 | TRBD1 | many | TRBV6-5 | TGCGCCAGCAGTTACGGGACAGGGGGTTACGAGCAGTACTTC | CASSYGTGGYEQYF
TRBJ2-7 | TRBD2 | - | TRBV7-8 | TGTGCCAGCAGCTTAAGGGGACTAGCGGTGCTATCCTCCTACGAGCAGTACTTC | CASSLRGLAVLSSYEQYF
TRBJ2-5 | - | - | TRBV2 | TGTGCCAGCAGCCGAAGGCGAGAGACCCAGTACTTC | CASSRRRETQYF
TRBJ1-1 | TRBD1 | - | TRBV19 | TGTGCCACCACGGGAACAGGGGGCCTTTTTTCGCCTTTCTTT | CATTGTGGLFSPFF
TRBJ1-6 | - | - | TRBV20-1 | TGCAGTGCTAGAAGGGACGGGAATTCACCCCTCCACTTT | CSARRDGNSPLHF
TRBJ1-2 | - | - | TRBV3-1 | TGTGCCAGCAGCCAAGTGGGGGCCGGGCACTATGGCTACACCTTC | CASSQVGAGHYGYTF
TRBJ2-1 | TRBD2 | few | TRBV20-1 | TGCAGTCCCCTTGAGCGGGAGGGCAATGAGCAGTTCTTC | CSPLEREGNEQFF
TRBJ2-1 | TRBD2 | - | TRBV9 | TGTGCCAGCAGCGTAGCCTTGGGGACTATCAATGAGCAGTTCTTC | CASSVALGTINEQFF
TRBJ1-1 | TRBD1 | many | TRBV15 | TGTGCCACTAATGCACAGGGGATGAACACTGAAGCTTTCTTT | CATNAQGMNTEAFF
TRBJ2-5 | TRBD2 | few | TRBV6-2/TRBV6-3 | TGTGCCAGCAGTTCGGGGGGGAGAGAGACCCAGTACTTC | CASSSGGRETQYF
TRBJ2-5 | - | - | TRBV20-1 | TGCAGTGCTAGCGCGGGAACGGAGACCCAGTACTTC | CSASAGTETQYF
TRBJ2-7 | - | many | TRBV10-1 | TGCGCCAGCAGTGAGGAGGGGAACGAGCAGTACTTC | CASSEEGNEQYF
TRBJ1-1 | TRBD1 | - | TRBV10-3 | TGTGCCATCAGCAACAGGGGAGGGGGTGACACTGAAGCTTTCTTT | CAISNRGGGDTEAFF
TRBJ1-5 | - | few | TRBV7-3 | TGTGCCAGTACGGTCGGGGACCAAAATCAGCCCCAGCATTTT | CASTVGDQNQPQHF
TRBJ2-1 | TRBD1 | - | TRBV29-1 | TGCAGCGTTGAAGACCGCGAGGACAGGTCCGCCTACAATGAGCAGTTCTTC | CSVEDREDRSAYNEQFF
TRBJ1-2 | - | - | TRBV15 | TGTGCCACCAGCAGAGATTTGGCGGGCTACACCTTC | CATSRDLAGYTF
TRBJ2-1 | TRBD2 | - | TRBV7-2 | TGTGCCAGCAGCTTAACTAGCGGGGGGGTAAAGCAGTTCTTC | CASSLTSGGVKQFF
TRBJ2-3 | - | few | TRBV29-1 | TGCAGCGTGAACCTGAGGAACACAGATACGCAGTATTTT | CSVNLRNTDTQYF
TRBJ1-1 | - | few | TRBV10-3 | TGTGCCATCAGTGGAGGGGGAAGACAGACTGAAGCTTTCTTT | CAISGGGRQTEAFF
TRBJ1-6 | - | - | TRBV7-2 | TGTGCCAGCAGCTTTTTTAATTCACCCCTCCACTTT | CASSFFNSPLHF